This T cell receptor (beta chain) was sequenced for a study of vaccination and CD4 T cells after COVID-19. Turning to the study itself: Nasal swab PCR had shown SARS-CoV-2 positivity in the convalescent patients (roughly 10 mild cases, one severe case).

Note on this clonotype: Its antigen remains unknown.

The Oncomine TCR Beta short-read assay was applied to DNA of cultured CD4+ T cells. MiXCR, applied by TCRdb to the PCR reads, yields one record per CDR3 protein. Here the sample spans 13,000 to 15,000 distinct CDR3 sequences, 53% being singletons. Indicated treatment: roughly 10-day PBMC culture with coronavirus spike peptide pools or control peptides (ViraFEST assay). Before TCRs were sequenced, ViraFEST expanded antigen-specific T cells with peptide pools. Germline V gene data show CDR1 as SNHLY and CDR2 as FYNNEI. V gave up 3 bases and J gave up 3 bases; unmatched junction bases: 1. There are 14 residues in the CDR3.

The clonotype comes from a human donor who had recovered from COVID-19. The sample consisted of CD4+ T cells from blood, cultured in vitro. The rearrangement uses TRBV2 and TRBJ1-4, with 7 nucleotides matching TRBD1. The CDR3 sequence: CASSDGTANEKLFF. In DNA, the CDR3 is TGTGCCAGCAGTGACGGGACAGCTAATGAAAAACTGTTTTTT.